These T cell receptor beta chains were read from a single sample in a study of blood T cell repertoires in COVID-19. TCRdb's copy holds only in-frame clones and misses some; the assay was immunoSEQ multiplex PCR. The data contain around 300,000 clones, roughly 85% of them seen just once; the ten biggest clones take up about an eighth. The specimen was peripheral blood. The receptor source for this set is a human donor in a cohort sampled during active COVID-19. The CDR3 runs from the conserved cysteine through the conserved F or W. The D gene is left open where the match is weak. For some rows the clone size is stated as once, few or many, or as a class when expanded; others skip it.

V	length	size	D	J	DNA	CDR3
TRBV5-4	17	few	TRBD2	TRBJ2-2	TGTGCCAGCAGCTTGGGACTAGCGGGAGTGAGTACCGGGGAGCTGTTTTTT	CASSLGLAGVSTGELFF
TRBV14	19	once	TRBD1	TRBJ1-1	TGTGCCAGCAGCCTAATAGGGGGCGCGGAGGGGAGTATAAACACTGAAGCTTTCTTT	CASSLIGGAEGSINTEAFF
TRBV18	13	NA	NA	TRBJ1-1	TGTGCCAGCTCACCACAAACAGCCAATGAAGCTTTCTTT	CASSPQTANEAFF
TRBV28	15	NA	NA	TRBJ1-3	TGTGCCAGCAGTTTTGGACAGATAAATGGAAACACCATATATTTT	CASSFGQINGNTIYF
TRBV10-3	13	NA	TRBD2	TRBJ2-7	TGTGCCAGCGGGACTAGCGGAGCCTACGAGCAGTACTTC	CASGTSGAYEQYF
TRBV9	15	NA	NA	TRBJ2-1	TGTGCCAGCAGCGTAGAAGCCGGGAGTGTAAATGAGCAGTTCTTC	CASSVEAGSVNEQFF
TRBV6-4	12	NA	TRBD1	TRBJ2-7	TGTGCCAGCAGAGACAGGGGATACGAGCAGTACTTC	CASRDRGYEQYF
TRBV7-9	13	NA	NA	TRBJ2-5	TGTGCCAGCAGCTTACCGTTACGGGAGACCCAGTACTTC	CASSLPLRETQYF
TRBV3-1/TRBV3-2	14	NA	TRBD1	TRBJ2-5	TGTGCCAGCAGCCCGACAGGGCCCCAAGAGACCCAGTACTTC	CASSPTGPQETQYF
TRBV10-2	12	NA	NA	TRBJ1-5	TGCGCCAGCAGTGAGTCCAAGGGGGCCCAGCATTTT	CASSESKGAQHF
TRBV6-5	12	NA	TRBD1	TRBJ1-2	TGTGCCAGCAGTTACTCGACAGGGGGGAGCACCTTC	CASSYSTGGSTF
TRBV2	15	once	TRBD2	TRBJ2-5	TGTGCCAGCAGTGAAGCTAGCGGGGCCCAAGAGACCCAGTACTTC	CASSEASGAQETQYF
TRBV29-1	14	NA	NA	TRBJ2-2	TGCAGCGTGAACGAGCGGAGCAGGAGCGGGGAGCTGTTTTTT	CSVNERSRSGELFF
TRBV7-9	15	few	TRBD2	TRBJ2-7	TGTGCCAGCAGCTTATTCCCGGGACTAGCAGGCGAGCAGTACTTC	CASSLFPGLAGEQYF
TRBV19	13	NA	NA	TRBJ2-7	TGTGCCAGTAGTACCGCCGACAGCTACGAGCAGTACTTC	CASSTADSYEQYF
TRBV28	15	NA	NA	TRBJ1-2	TGTGCCAGCAGTTTGGACAGCAGCTGGAGTTCAGGCTACACCTTC	CASSLDSSWSSGYTF
TRBV2	13	NA	NA	TRBJ2-3	TGTGCCAGCAGCCGGGATCTCACAGATACGCAGTATTTT	CASSRDLTDTQYF
TRBV7-3	16	few	NA	TRBJ2-1	TGTGCCAGCAGCTTAAACCCTCCCGCGGTGGACAATGAGCAGTTCTTC	CASSLNPPAVDNEQFF
TRBV5-1	13	NA	NA	TRBJ2-3	TGCGCCAGCAGCCAGGGGCCGACAGATACGCAGTATTTT	CASSQGPTDTQYF
TRBV15	17	NA	TRBD2	TRBJ2-5	TGTGCCACCAGCAGAATGATACAGGCGGGAGGGGAGGAGACCCAGTACTTC	CATSRMIQAGGEETQYF
TRBV6-6	13	NA	NA	TRBJ1-1	TGTGCCAGCAGTCCTAGGGAGGGGGCTGAAGCTTTCTTT	CASSPREGAEAFF
TRBV3-1/TRBV3-2	12	NA	NA	TRBJ1-2	TGTGCCAGCAGCCAAGGGGCATATGGCTACACCTTC	CASSQGAYGYTF
TRBV6-4	17	NA	NA	TRBJ1-4	TGTGCCAGCATCGGGGCGGGGAAAGGGAATAGTAATGAAAAACTGTTTTTT	CASIGAGKGNSNEKLFF
TRBV18	18	NA	TRBD1	TRBJ1-1	TGTGCCAGCTCACCTCCGTCGTCAGGGGGAAGTAGAAGCACTGAAGCTTTCTTT	CASSPPSSGGSRSTEAFF
TRBV7-2	14	once	NA	TRBJ1-6	TGTGCCAGCAGCCAACTGTCGGGGGGTTCACCCCTCCACTTT	CASSQLSGGSPLHF
TRBV16	15	NA	NA	TRBJ1-6	TGTGCCAGCAGCCAGTCTCAGGGGTATAATTCACCCCTCCACTTT	CASSQSQGYNSPLHF
TRBV2	14	NA	NA	TRBJ1-5	TGTGCCAGCGGCACAGAGGGTAGCAATCAGCCCCAGCATTTT	CASGTEGSNQPQHF
TRBV19	14	NA	NA	TRBJ2-7	TGTGCCAGTAGTGGGGGGGCTAATTCCTACGAGCAGTACTTC	CASSGGANSYEQYF
TRBV18	17	NA	NA	TRBJ1-5	TGTGCCAGCTCACCTTCTTCCGGGTTGGCGGGCAATCAGCCCCAGCATTTT	CASSPSSGLAGNQPQHF
TRBV28	16	NA	TRBD1	TRBJ1-2	TGTGCCAGCATCCCGCCAGACAGGGGGCCGGAATATGGCTACACCTTC	CASIPPDRGPEYGYTF